This T cell receptor beta chain stems from a study of blood T cell repertoires in COVID-19. Study-wide background: Specimens from acute and convalescent COVID-19 originated in the United States, Italy and Spain. PBMCs, B-cell-depleted T cells, or T cells were the source of the cDNA or gDNA that made up the material.

Recruited during active infection, patients (from Seattle) were subsequently followed longitudinally. This CDR3 has 14 residues. Germline V lookup: CDR1 LNHDA, CDR2 SQIVND (reference sequence). Trimming took off 1 base at V and 0 bases at J, with 6 bases between the two ends. Authors' methods: Counts of nucleated cells, estimated from reference gene primer amplification, were obtained. Produced via immunoSEQ multiplex PCR; TCRdb's table is partial and in-frame only. The DNA gave D and trimming, while V, J and clone size come from that table. There are fewer than 200,000 clones in the sample; about 87% occur only once, and about an eighth lies in the top ten.

What was sequenced was peripheral blood. The chain carries TRBV19 and TRBJ1-2; unclear D gene. This receptor was taken from a woman aged 65 to 85 with COVID-19, enrolled during active disease. The CDR3 nucleotides are TGTGCCAGTAGTATAGTCGGAGCTAACTATGGCTACACCTTC. Amino acids: CASSIVGANYGYTF.